What follows are 3 T cell receptor beta chains derived from one specimen sequenced in a study of molecular identifiers for immune sequencing clone quantification. TCRdb used MiXCR to reprocess the PCR reads, holding one entry per CDR3 protein. Of approximately 500,000 distinct CDR3 sequences listed, about a fifth are singletons. The sequencing sample was made of naive CD8+ T cells from blood, with Jurkat cell RNA spiked in. Subset here: FACS-sorted CD8+CD4-CCR7+CD45RA+ naive T cells. These receptor sequences come from a human donor in good health. Some libraries in this study had Jurkat cell RNA spiked in.

Here the CDR3 reads CASSARQGTIEQYF. Written as DNA, the CDR3 is TGTGCCAGCAGCGCCCGACAGGGAACCATCGAGCAGTACTTC. The V gene is TRBV7-9, the J gene TRBJ2-7; 7 bases are a match to TRBD1. The V gene's germline CDR1 is SEHNR and CDR2 FQNEAQ (reference sequence). V shed 5 bases, J shed 6 bases, and the junction held 10 bases outside the gene matches. The length of the CDR3 is 14 residues.

The V call is TRBV5-4, the J call TRBJ2-2, with 9 bases fitting TRBD1. The CDR3 is made up of 17 amino acids. CDR1 is SGHNT, CDR2 YYREEE, per germline (reference sequence). Germline trimming cut 0 bases from V and 7 bases from J; bases unmatched to any gene: 10. In nucleotides, the CDR3 is TGTGCCAGCAGCTTGGCCTGGCAGACAGGGGGTGGCGGGGAGCTGTTTTTT. Amino acid sequence: CASSLAWQTGGGGELFF.

Ten or more counts support this clonotype. The genes are TRBV20-1 and TRBJ2-2; a weak D match, TRBD2 (5 bases). The CDR3 extends over 16 amino acids. The V end was cut by 0 bases, the J end by 1 base, with 12 bases between. Germline V lookup: CDR1 DFQATT, CDR2 SNEGSKA (reference sequence). CDR3 in amino acids: CSARDFRDENTGELFF. CDR3 nucleotide sequence: TGCAGTGCTAGAGATTTCCGGGATGAGAACACCGGGGAGCTGTTTTTT.